The 15 T cell receptor beta chains presented below share a single source sample, sequenced in a study of blood T cell repertoires in COVID-19. Assay: immunoSEQ multiplex PCR; the TCRdb copy retains only in-frame clones and omits some. The sample includes under 200,000 clones, around 90% of them seen just once. Sequencing was performed on peripheral blood. Receptors originate from a man between 60 and 75 years old with COVID-19, enrolled during active disease.

This clone has just one count. The chain carries TRBV6-2 or TRBV6-3 and TRBJ2-6; 11 bases are a match to TRBD1. With 5 bases clipped from V and 0 bases from J, the junction kept 3 bases outside the gene matches. This CDR3 region has 17 residues. Germline lookup yields CDR1 MNHEY and CDR2 SVGEGT. The CDR3 sequence is CASSKGQGVSGANVLTF. In nucleotides, the CDR3 is TGTGCCAGCAGTAAGGGACAGGGGGTCTCTGGGGCCAACGTCCTGACTTTC.

V is TRBV21-1 and J is TRBJ2-2; TRBD1, the table's D call, was not compared with the DNA. TRBV21-1 constitutes a pseudogene. The CDR3 runs to 16 residues. The CDR3 sequence: CASSESWTGVTGELFF. The CDR3, as DNA: TGTGCCAGCAGCGAATCCTGGACAGGGGTCACCGGGGAGCTGTTTTTT.

The rearrangement links TRBV6-5 to TRBJ2-7; 10 bases align to TRBD1. The length of the CDR3 is 15 residues. Germline V CDR1 and CDR2: MNHEY, SVGAGI. The V gene end was trimmed by 6 bases and the J gene end by 5 bases; junction bases not matched to a gene: 10. The CDR3 loop reads CASSKDRGQGHEQYF. CDR3 in DNA: TGTGCCAGCAGCAAAGACCGGGGACAGGGGCACGAGCAGTACTTC.

The chain has TRBV25-1 and TRBJ2-3; possibly TRBD2 for D (5 bases). Trimming pared 7 bases from V and 4 bases from J, leaving 12 bases between. The CDR3 totals 13 residues. Germline loops: CDR1 MGHDK, CDR2 SYGVNS. The CDR3: CASTVFGADTQYF. In DNA form, the CDR3 reads TGTGCCAGCACGGTTTTCGGGGCAGATACGCAGTATTTT.

The V gene is TRBV30, the J gene TRBJ1-2; 7 bases align to TRBD1. The CDR3 runs to 16 residues. CDR1 is GTSNPN, CDR2 SVGIG, per germline (reference sequence). V lost 3 bases and J lost 4; bases outside the gene matches: 14. The CDR3 is CAWSNGRGRSSYGYTF. The CDR3 DNA sequence: TGTGCCTGGAGCAACGGGAGGGGGCGCTCTAGCTATGGCTACACCTTC.

The genes are TRBV9 and TRBJ2-5; 11 nucleotides align to TRBD1. The CDR3 totals 15 residues. The J segment lost 7 bases and the V segment lost 3 bases, leaving 8 bases of the junction unmatched. Germline-derived CDR1 and CDR2 are SGDLS and YYNGEE. CDR3 sequence (DNA): TGTGCCAGCAGCGCGACCGGGACAGGGGGGGGGACCCAGTACTTC. Its translation: CASSATGTGGGTQYF. Supplemented by reference TRBV9 and TRBJ2-5, the full variable domain reads DSGVTQTPKHLITATGQRVTLRCSPRSGDLSVYWYQQSLDQGLQFLIQYYNGEERAKGNILERFSAQQFPDLHSELNLSSLELGDSALYFCASSATGTGGGTQYFGPGTRLLVL.

The chain carries TRBV6-5 and TRBJ2-7, with 10 nucleotides matching TRBD1. J gave up 3 bases and V 8 bases, and 4 bases lay outside the gene matches. Germline V gene data show CDR1 as MNHEY and CDR2 as SVGAGI. The CDR3 contains 13 residues. This chain's CDR3 is CASVRTGGYEQYF. DNA for the CDR3: TGTGCCAGCGTCAGGACAGGGGGCTACGAGCAGTACTTC.

The chain employs TRBV7-2 and TRBJ2-3, with 14 nucleotides matching TRBD2. CDR3 length: 17 residues. From germline, CDR1 is SGHTA and CDR2 FQGNSA. The ends lost 5 bases at V and 5 bases at J; junction bases unmatched: 9. The CDR3 coding sequence is TGTGCCAGCAGCCGGACTAGCGGGGGGCGGGGAGGAGATACGCAGTATTTT. It yields the protein CASSRTSGGRGGDTQYF.

The V gene is TRBV7-2, the J gene TRBJ1-4; D call uncertain. Germline V gene sequence: CDR1 SGHTA, CDR2 FQGNSA. Between the trimmed V and J ends, which lost 1 base and 3 bases, there was a span of 9 bases. This CDR3 spans 15 amino acids. The CDR3 here is CASSLVLASNEKLFF. CDR3 coding DNA: TGTGCCAGCAGCTTAGTCTTGGCCTCTAATGAAAAACTGTTTTTT.

The rearrangement uses TRBV7-2 and TRBJ1-1, with 7 positions matching TRBD1. This CDR3 has 15 amino acids. Germline-derived CDR1 and CDR2 are SGHTA and FQGNSA. J was trimmed by 4 bases and V by 0 bases; bases with no gene match: 5. CDR3 sequence: CASSLAHTGATEAFF. The DNA of the CDR3 is TGTGCCAGCAGCTTAGCCCATACAGGGGCCACTGAAGCTTTCTTT.

This chain's CDR3 is CASRYRQSNSPLHF. Here the CDR3 DNA reads TGTGCCAGCAGGTACCGACAGTCGAATTCACCCCTCCACTTT. The V and J genes are TRBV6-5 and TRBJ1-6; D is possibly TRBD1 (5 bases). The germline V gene encodes CDR1 MNHEY and CDR2 SVGAGI. The CDR3 has 14 amino acids. V was clipped by 6 bases and J by 7 bases, with 13 bases between them.

The chain couples TRBV7-8 to TRBJ1-5; 9 bases agree with TRBD1. Germline lookup yields CDR1 SGHVS and CDR2 FQNEAQ. J was trimmed by 4 bases and V by 0 bases; bases with no gene match: 4. CDR3 length equals 16 residues. The CDR3 DNA sequence: TGTGCCAGCAGCTTAGCCACCGGGACAGGGAATCAGCCCCAGCATTTT. Amino acids: CASSLATGTGNQPQHF.

The gene calls are TRBV18 and TRBJ1-5, with 12 bases that match TRBD1. Germline V CDR1 and CDR2: KGHSH, LQKENI. Unmatched junction bases numbered 4, after V lost 6 bases and J lost 1 base. CDR3 length equals 16 residues. The CDR3 reads CASSPGQGASNQPQHF. The DNA for the CDR3 is TGTGCCAGCTCGCCGGGACAGGGGGCGAGCAATCAGCCCCAGCATTTT.

The chain has TRBV14 and TRBJ2-7; D not resolved. The V end was cut by 4 bases, the J end by 6 bases, with 25 bases between. The CDR3 spans 17 residues. CDR1 and CDR2 from the germline V gene are SGHDN and FVKESK. As DNA, the CDR3 is TGTGCCAGCAGCCTTACCTTGGGCAACCCAGCCACCCCCGAGCAGTACTTC. Protein sequence: CASSLTLGNPATPEQYF. Together with reference TRBV14 and TRBJ2-7, the CDR3 gives the full variable domain: EAGVTQFPSHSVIEKGQTVTLRCDPISGHDNLYWYRRVMGKEIKFLLHFVKESKQDESGMPNNRFLAERTGGTYSTLKVQPAELEDSGVYFCASSLTLGNPATPEQYFGPGTRLTVT.

V is TRBV10-1 and J is TRBJ1-4, with 8 bases that match TRBD1. The CDR3 is made up of 12 amino acids. Germline CDR1 and CDR2: WNHNN and SYGVQD (reference sequence). Trimming at V came to 9 bases and at J to 10 bases, leaving 7 bases not matched to a gene. CDR3 sequence: CARNGQGGKLFF. The CDR3 region has the DNA TGCGCCAGAAACGGACAGGGAGGAAAACTGTTTTTT.